A single sample gave rise to the 20 T cell receptor beta chains below, sequenced in a study of blood T cell repertoires in COVID-19. Sequencing used immunoSEQ multiplex PCR; TCRdb keeps in-frame clones, though not all of them. The table lists about 260,000 clones, over 80% of them singletons. The source material was peripheral blood. The receptors were gathered from a man between 60 and 75 years old who had recovered from COVID-19.

The J gene is TRBJ1-2, the V gene TRBV20-1, with 7 bases matching TRBD1. Germline CDR1 is DFQATT and CDR2 is SNEGSKA (reference sequence). This CDR3 is 10 amino acids long. Trimming cost V 7 bases and J 7 bases; bases outside gene matches: 3. In nucleotides, the CDR3 is TGCAGTGGGACAGGCGGTGGCTACACCTTC. This sequence encodes CSGTGGGYTF.

A single count supports this clone. This chain joins TRBV7-2 and TRBJ2-3; the D gene is possibly TRBD2 (5 bases). Looked up from germline, CDR1 is SGHTA and CDR2 is FQGNSA. V was clipped by 6 bases and J by 4 bases, with 14 bases between them. This CDR3 has 14 residues. CDR3 nucleotide sequence: TGTGCCAGCAGTCGTCGTCTAGCTGCAGATACGCAGTATTTT. This sequence encodes CASSRRLAADTQYF.

V is TRBV11-2 and J is TRBJ2-7, with no clear D. The CDR3 consists of 13 residues. Trimming took off 3 bases at V and 0 bases at J, with 6 bases between the two ends. CDR1 SGHAT and CDR2 FQNNGV come from the germline V gene. The CDR3 protein is CASSFGGSYEQYF. The CDR3 coding sequence is TGTGCCAGCAGCTTCGGTGGCTCCTACGAGCAGTACTTC.

The gene calls are TRBV6-5 and TRBJ1-3; 7 nucleotides agree with TRBD1. The CDR3 has 15 residues. V lost 1 base to trimming and J lost 0 bases; unmatched junction nucleotides: 0. The germline gives CDR1 MNHEY, CDR2 SVGAGI. In DNA form, the CDR3 reads TGTGCCAGCAGTTACTGGGACAGCTCTGGAAACACCATATATTTT. It yields the protein CASSYWDSSGNTIYF.

Concerning this clone itself: It may be a read error: a sequence one base away is much more abundant. The V and J genes are TRBV27 and TRBJ2-7; 10 nucleotides agree with TRBD1. Trimming removed 6 bases from V and 2 bases from J; junction bases left unmatched: 4. Germline-derived CDR1 and CDR2 are MNHEY and SMNVEV (reference sequence). This CDR3 has 14 residues. In DNA, the CDR3 is TGTGCCAGCAGCCCGGGACAGGGGACCTACGAGCAGTACTTC. Translating gives CASSPGQGTYEQYF.

Here the CDR3 reads CASGRTGGTEAFF. In nucleotides, the CDR3 is TGTGCCAGCGGCCGAACGGGGGGCACTGAAGCTTTCTTT. The chain is built from TRBV11-2 and TRBJ1-1; D is perhaps TRBD1 (5 bases). Germline-derived CDR1 and CDR2 are SGHAT and FQNNGV. CDR3 length: 13 amino acids. V was shortened by 8 bases and J by 4 bases, with 14 bases between the two germline ends. Full variable domain (remainder filled in from reference TRBV11-2 and TRBJ1-1): EAGVAQSPRYKIIEKRQSVAFWCNPISGHATLYWYQQILGQGPKLLIQFQNNGVVDDSQLPKDRFSAERLKGVDSTLKIQPAKLEDSAVYLCASGRTGGTEAFFGQGTRLTVV.

A remark on this clone: Other DNA sequences within the sample encode an identical CDR3. The chain joins TRBV12-3 or TRBV12-4 to TRBJ1-5; D is unclear. CDR3 length equals 12 residues. Between the trimmed V and J ends, which lost 7 bases and 4 bases, there was a span of 8 bases. CDR3 sequence: CASTRGNQPQHF. The CDR3 nucleotides read TGTGCCAGCACGCGCGGAAATCAGCCCCAGCATTTT.

This chain connects TRBV21-1 to TRBJ2-3; the table's D call, TRBD1, was not checked against the DNA. TRBV21-1 is a known pseudogene. The CDR3 covers 13 residues. The CDR3 is CARDNRDRSGQYF. The CDR3 DNA follows: TGTGCCAGGGACAACCGGGACAGAAGTGGGCAGTATTTT.

The chain is built from TRBV6-5 and TRBJ2-7, with 11 bases matching TRBD1. Germline V gene sequence: CDR1 MNHEY, CDR2 SVGAGI. Losses at the gene ends were 6 bases for V and 5 bases for J; bases not matched to a gene: 9. CDR3 size: 15 residues. This CDR3 reads CASRKPGQGVNEQYF. In nucleotides, the CDR3 is TGTGCCAGCAGGAAACCGGGACAGGGGGTTAACGAGCAGTACTTC.

The chain uses TRBV18 and TRBJ2-3; TRBD2 matches 8 bases. With 3 bases clipped from V and 9 bases from J, the junction kept 11 bases outside the gene matches. CDR3 size: 15 residues. Germline loops: CDR1 KGHSH, CDR2 LQKENI. For the CDR3, the DNA is TGTGCCAGCTCACCTTCAAGCGGGGGATCGAAGACGCAGTATTTT. It encodes CASSPSSGGSKTQYF. Complete variable domain (other parts from reference TRBV18 and TRBJ2-3): NAGVMQNPRHLVRRRGQEARLRCSPMKGHSHVYWYRQLPEEGLKFMVYLQKENIIDESGMPKERFSAEFPKEGPSILRIQQVVRGDSAAYFCASSPSSGGSKTQYFGPGTRLTVL.

This chain uses TRBV27 with TRBJ1-1, with 7 nucleotides matching TRBD1. V was clipped by 3 bases and J by 9 bases; unmatched bases: 4. Per germline, CDR1 MNHEY and CDR2 SMNVEV (reference sequence). This CDR3 is built from 12 residues. CDR3 region: CASSLTGRKAFF. CDR3 coding DNA: TGTGCCAGCAGTTTGACAGGGAGAAAAGCTTTCTTT.

The gene calls are TRBV19 and TRBJ2-7; 11 positions agree with TRBD2. V lost 5 bases and J lost 0; bases outside the gene matches: 6. This CDR3 is 16 amino acids long. CDR1 and CDR2 from the germline V gene are LNHDA and SQIVND (reference sequence). CDR3 protein: CASSGGGLAASYEQYF. CDR3 sequence (DNA): TGTGCCAGTAGTGGGGGGGGACTAGCGGCCTCCTACGAGCAGTACTTC.

This chain links TRBV28 with TRBJ1-2; TRBD1 agrees at 9 bases. Germline V gene sequence: CDR1 MDHEN, CDR2 SYDVKM. V lost 6 bases, J lost 4 bases, and 9 bases stayed unmatched. The CDR3 has 15 amino acids. This chain's CDR3 is CASRAGQGQVYGYTF. Here the CDR3 DNA reads TGTGCCAGCAGGGCAGGACAGGGGCAGGTCTATGGCTACACCTTC.

The chain recombines TRBV2 with TRBJ2-1; D perhaps matches TRBD2 (5 bases). CDR3 length equals 11 residues. From germline, CDR1 is SNHLY and CDR2 FYNNEI. With 6 bases removed from V and 12 bases from J, the gap between germline ends came to 12 bases. The DNA for the CDR3 is TGTGCCAGCAGGAGGGCCGAGTCGCAGTTCTTC. Translation gives CASRRAESQFF.

This clone was found once. This chain uses TRBV7-2 with TRBJ2-3; D uncertain. The CDR3 is 14 residues long. The germline CDR1 and CDR2 sequences are SGHTA and FQGNSA. The V end lost 2 bases, the J end lost 1 base, and 7 bases lay between the germline ends. DNA of the CDR3: TGTGCCAGCAGCTTAAGAACTGGCACAGATACGCAGTATTTT. Encoded protein: CASSLRTGTDTQYF.

This clone was seen only a few times. The genes are TRBV30 and TRBJ2-2; 9 positions agree with TRBD1. CDR1 and CDR2 from the germline V gene are GTSNPN and SVGIG (reference sequence). The CDR3 contains 15 residues. Trimming took 4 bases from V and 3 from J; bases not matched to a gene: 6. CDR3 in amino acids: CAWTRDRAYTGELFF. The CDR3 coding sequence is TGTGCCTGGACCAGGGACAGGGCCTACACCGGGGAGCTGTTTTTT.

The chain recombines TRBV2 with TRBJ1-2, with TRBD1 as a possible D gene (5 bases). The CDR3 loop spans 12 amino acids. Trimming removed 7 bases from V and 5 bases from J, with 11 bases in between. The germline CDR1 and CDR2 sequences are SNHLY and FYNNEI. The CDR3 DNA reads TGTGCCAGCATTGGGGGGAGGTATGGCTACACCTTC. Its protein product is CASIGGRYGYTF.

The chain has TRBV28 and TRBJ1-1, with unresolved D. The V gene's germline CDR1 is MDHEN and CDR2 SYDVKM. CDR3 length: 14 residues. The V end was cut by 3 bases, the J end by 4 bases, with 12 bases between. CDR3 residues: CASSLGGIGTEAFF. The CDR3 DNA is TGTGCCAGCAGTTTGGGAGGGATCGGCACTGAAGCTTTCTTT.

The chain combines TRBV7-9 with TRBJ2-3; D is perhaps TRBD1 (5 bases). Germline loops: CDR1 SEHNR, CDR2 FQNEAQ (reference sequence). V was shortened by 5 bases and J by 2 bases, with 14 bases between the two germline ends. This CDR3 region has 15 residues. The CDR3 region is CASSKMDKFTDTQYF. CDR3 in DNA: TGTGCCAGCAGCAAAATGGACAAATTCACAGATACGCAGTATTTT.

V gene TRBV28 combines with J gene TRBJ1-5; 12 nucleotides line up with TRBD1. Unmatched junction bases numbered 8, after V lost 6 bases and J lost 5 bases. The CDR3 runs to 16 residues. Germline V gene data show CDR1 as MDHEN and CDR2 as SYDVKM. The CDR3 here is CASRPAGQGAYQPQHF. As DNA, the CDR3 is TGTGCCAGCAGACCCGCGGGACAGGGGGCTTATCAGCCCCAGCATTTT.